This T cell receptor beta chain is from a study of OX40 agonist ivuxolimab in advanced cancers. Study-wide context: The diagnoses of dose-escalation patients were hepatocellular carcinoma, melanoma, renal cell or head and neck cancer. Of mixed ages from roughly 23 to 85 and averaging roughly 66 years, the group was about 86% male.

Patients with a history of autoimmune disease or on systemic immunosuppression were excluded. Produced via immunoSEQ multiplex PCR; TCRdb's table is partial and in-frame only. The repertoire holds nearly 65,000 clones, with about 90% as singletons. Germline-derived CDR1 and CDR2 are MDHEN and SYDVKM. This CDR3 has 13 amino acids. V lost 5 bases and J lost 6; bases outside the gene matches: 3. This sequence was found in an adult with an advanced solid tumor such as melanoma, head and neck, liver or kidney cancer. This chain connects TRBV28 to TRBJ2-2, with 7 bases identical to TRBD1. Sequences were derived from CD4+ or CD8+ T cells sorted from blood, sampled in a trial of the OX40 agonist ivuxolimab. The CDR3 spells CASSPTGAGELFF. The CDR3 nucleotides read TGTGCCAGCAGTCCAACAGGGGCCGGGGAGCTGTTTTTT. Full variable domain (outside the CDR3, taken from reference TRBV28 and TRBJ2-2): DVKVTQSSRYLVKRTGEKVFLECVQDMDHENMFWYRQDPGLGLRLIYFSYDVKMKEKGDIPEGYSVSREKKERFSLILESASTNQTSMYLCASSPTGAGELFFGEGSRLTVL.